Sequencing of this TCR beta chain was carried out in a study of cytomegalovirus exposure and HLA in healthy donors. Germline lookup yields CDR1 SQVTM and CDR2 ANQGSEA. Trimming removed 7 bases at V and 6 bases at J, with 18 bases between. This CDR3 contains 13 residues. In its sample, this clone was seen a few times. In the PCR, 60 Vbeta and 13 Jbeta primers were used. Some clones are missing from TCRdb's copy, which holds only in-frame ones; the method was immunoSEQ multiplex PCR. The data contain 50,000 to 55,000 clones, approximately 70% of them singletons. Donors had nominal health at sampling but likely had unrecorded immune exposures.

This TCR was sampled from a woman aged 50 to 60 in good health and CMV-seropositive. The chain combines TRBV29-1 with TRBJ1-2; D is ambiguous. Specimen: PBMCs. The CDR3 DNA follows: TGCAGCGCGAGCTTAGAAGAGTACGATGGCTACACCTTC. Its translation is CSASLEEYDGYTF.